This TCR beta chain stems from a study of CD8 T cells in Susac syndrome. General study results and limits: The study recognized that its TCR sequencing and HLA analysis covered a relatively small number of individuals.

TCR beta was sequenced from blood CD8+ and CD4+ T cells. Healthy donors served as age- and sex-matched controls. Notes on this clonotype: Its matching antigen is unknown.

The RNA, about 0.5 to 1 ug, was put through reverse transcription using random hexamers. The CDR3 of TCR beta was amplified by immunoSEQ multiplex PCR across 54 Vbeta and 13 Jbeta. TCRdb re-called the immunoSEQ multiplex PCR reads through MiXCR, storing one row per CDR3 protein. The sample carries 75,000 to 100,000 distinct CDR3 sequences, about 93% recorded once. There are 15 residues in the CDR3. Germline CDR1 and CDR2: MNHNY and SVGAGI (reference sequence). V shed 4 bases and J 3 bases; nucleotides not matched to a gene: 7. The chain joins TRBV6-6 to TRBJ2-5, with 8 nucleotides matching TRBD2. This TCR was recovered from a human donor in good health. Sequencing was done on a sample of CD8+ T cells from PBMCs. CDR3 sequence (DNA): TGTGCCAGCAGTTTGGGACTAGGAGTGAAAGAGACCCAGTACTTC. This translates into CASSLGLGVKETQYF.